This entry lists 24 T cell receptor beta chains sequenced from one sample in a study of cytomegalovirus exposure and HLA in healthy donors. Both 60 Vbeta primers and 13 Jbeta primers went into the PCR. Data came from immunoSEQ multiplex PCR; TCRdb stores just in-frame clones and leaves some out. The table has about 120,000 clones, around 81% seen once. The sample was PBMCs. These receptors were taken from a woman aged 40 to 50 in good health and CMV-seronegative.

This clone was seen a single time. CDR3 residues: CASSAGGGMSEKLFF. The CDR3 DNA follows: TGTGCCAGCAGCGCCGGAGGGGGCATGTCTGAAAAACTGTTTTTT. V usage is TRBV7-2 and J usage is TRBJ1-4; 7 bases are shared with TRBD1. V lost 5 bases and J lost 7; bases outside the gene matches: 10. This CDR3 spans 15 amino acids. Germline V gives CDR1 SGHTA, CDR2 FQGNSA.

The table lists this clone with a count of one. V and J are TRBV5-1 and TRBJ2-6; 9 positions match TRBD1. V was pared by 0 bases and J by 0 bases, with 4 bases of the junction left unmatched. The CDR3 has 18 residues. Looked up from germline, CDR1 is SGHRS and CDR2 is YFSETQ. CDR3 DNA: TGCGCCAGCAGCTTGGCGTTACAGGGGGCCTCTGGGGCCAACGTCCTGACTTTC. This encodes CASSLALQGASGANVLTF.

The CDR3 DNA follows: TGTGCCAGCAGCTTAATGGGGCGGGGACGAGAGACCCAGTACTTC. The encoded protein is CASSLMGRGRETQYF. This chain connects TRBV13 to TRBJ2-5; weak D call: TRBD2 (6 bases). CDR3 size: 15 residues. V dropped 2 bases and J dropped 4 bases, with 14 bases sitting between them. The germline V gene encodes CDR1 PRHDT and CDR2 FYEKMQ (reference sequence).

V and J are TRBV2 and TRBJ2-7, with TRBD1 matching over 7 bases. This CDR3 region has 14 residues. Germline-derived CDR1 and CDR2 are SNHLY and FYNNEI. The junction had 8 bases not matched to a gene; V was cut back by 6 bases and J by 3 bases. CDR3 sequence: CASRGDSPIYEQYF. CDR3 bases: TGTGCCAGCAGAGGGGACAGTCCTATCTACGAGCAGTACTTC.

The V gene is TRBV19, the J gene TRBJ1-3; D is undetermined. Per germline, CDR1 LNHDA and CDR2 SQIVND (reference sequence). V gave up 8 bases and J gave up 4 bases, with 12 bases separating them. This CDR3 has 13 amino acids. The CDR3 reads CASAREVGNTIYF. Here the CDR3 DNA reads TGTGCCAGTGCTCGGGAAGTCGGAAACACCATATATTTT. The whole variable domain, remainder taken from reference TRBV19 and TRBJ1-3, is DGGITQSPKYLFRKEGQNVTLSCEQNLNHDAMYWYRQDPGQGLRLIYYSQIVNDFQKGDIAEGYSVSREKKESFPLTVTSAQKNPTAFYLCASAREVGNTIYFGEGSWLTVV.

This clone was found a few times. This sequence joins TRBV4-3 and TRBJ2-1; no clear D gene. The CDR3 totals 14 residues. V lost 3 bases to trimming and J lost 4 bases, with 10 bases between them. Germline V gene sequence: CDR1 LGHNA, CDR2 YSLEER. CDR3 in amino acids: CASSQETEYNEQFF. As DNA, the CDR3 is TGCGCCAGCAGCCAGGAAACAGAATACAATGAGCAGTTCTTC.

V is TRBV19 and J is TRBJ2-1; 7 positions match TRBD1. V gave up 5 bases and J gave up 3 bases; unmatched junction bases: 7. Germline-derived CDR1 and CDR2 are LNHDA and SQIVND (reference sequence). The length of the CDR3 is 15 residues. CDR3: CASSLPGTVYNEQFF. The CDR3 DNA reads as TGTGCCAGTAGTCTTCCCGGGACAGTCTACAATGAGCAGTTCTTC.

This chain connects TRBV5-1 to TRBJ2-5; 11 bases line up with TRBD2. The end of the DNA aligns better with TRBJ2-7, so the J call may be wrong. The length of the CDR3 is 15 residues. Germline CDR1 reads SGHRS; CDR2 reads YFSETQ. CDR3 loop: CASSSTSGGIYEQYF. CDR3 in DNA: TGCGCCAGCAGCTCTACTAGCGGGGGAATCTACGAGCAGTACTTC.

This clone has a handful of counts. J is TRBJ2-1 and V is TRBV7-9; 14 bases are a match to TRBD2. This CDR3 contains 16 residues. CDR1 and CDR2 from the germline V gene are SEHNR and FQNEAQ (reference sequence). The trim removed 6 bases at V and 7 bases at J, leaving 8 bases unmatched. CDR3 region: CASRSGLAGVENEQFF. The CDR3 region has the DNA TGTGCCAGCAGGTCGGGACTAGCGGGAGTCGAGAATGAGCAGTTCTTC.

This chain links TRBV7-8 with TRBJ1-2, with 9 positions matching TRBD1. CDR1 and CDR2 (germline): SGHVS, FQNEAQ. The CDR3 loop spans 15 amino acids. V gave up 8 bases and J gave up 5 bases; unmatched junction bases: 12. This CDR3 reads CASYPGTGRGYGYTF. As DNA, the CDR3 is TGTGCCAGCTATCCGGGGACAGGGAGGGGGTATGGCTACACCTTC. The full variable domain, its missing parts supplied by reference TRBV7-8 and TRBJ1-2, is GAGVSQSPRYKVAKRGQDVALRCDPISGHVSLFWYQQALGQGPEFLTYFQNEAQLDKSGLPSDRFFAERPEGSVSTLKIQRTQQEDSAVYLCASYPGTGRGYGYTFGSGTRLTVV.

The V and J genes are TRBV14 and TRBJ1-2; the D is unclear. The CDR3 has 13 residues. CDR1 is SGHDN, CDR2 FVKESK, per germline. V gave up 0 bases and J gave up 7 bases, with 9 bases separating them. The CDR3 DNA reads as TGTGCCAGCAGCCAAGATTCACGAGTTGGCTACACCTTC. Translation gives CASSQDSRVGYTF.

The chain links TRBV30 to TRBJ1-2; D is possibly TRBD1 (5 bases). V lost 1 base to trimming and J lost 5 bases, with 11 bases between them. Germline CDR1 is GTSNPN and CDR2 is SVGIG (reference sequence). This CDR3 region has 13 residues. CDR3 in amino acids: CAWSEDRRYGYTF. The CDR3 DNA sequence: TGTGCCTGGAGTGAAGACAGACGGTATGGCTACACCTTC.

This clone was found a few times. The chain uses TRBV10-3 and TRBJ1-4; a possible D gene is TRBD1 (6 bases). The CDR3 consists of 13 residues. Deletions cut 5 bases from V and 4 bases from J, with 8 bases between. Germline V lookup: CDR1 ENHRY, CDR2 SYGVKD. CDR3 DNA: TGTGCCATCAGTTCACAGGGTAATGAAAAACTGTTTTTT. It codes for CAISSQGNEKLFF.

The chain joins TRBV6-5 to TRBJ1-2; 11 bases align to TRBD1. The CDR3 spans 14 residues. Germline CDR1 reads MNHEY; CDR2 reads SVGAGI. Trimming cost V 6 bases and J 3 bases; bases outside gene matches: 3. CDR3 residues: CASRDRGHYYGYTF. The CDR3, as DNA: TGTGCCAGCAGGGACAGGGGGCATTACTATGGCTACACCTTC.

The chain recombines TRBV27 with TRBJ1-1; 9 bases match TRBD1. This CDR3 has 18 residues. V lost 5 bases and J lost 1; bases outside the gene matches: 14. Germline lookup yields CDR1 MNHEY and CDR2 SMNVEV (reference sequence). In DNA, the CDR3 is TGTGCCAGCAGTCACACCTCGAAGGACAGGGGCCGGAACACTGAAGCTTTCTTT. This gives the protein CASSHTSKDRGRNTEAFF.

The V and J genes are TRBV2 and TRBJ1-1; D is undetermined. The CDR3 length is 11 residues. Per germline, CDR1 SNHLY and CDR2 FYNNEI. With 8 bases removed from V and 0 bases from J, the gap between germline ends came to 4 bases. CDR3 coding DNA: TGTGCCAGCTCTCTGAACACTGAAGCTTTCTTT. Translated: CASSLNTEAFF.

V usage is TRBV5-1 and J usage is TRBJ2-7, with 9 bases fitting TRBD2. CDR3 size: 13 residues. Germline CDR1 and CDR2: SGHRS and YFSETQ. The junction had 5 bases not matched to a gene; V was cut back by 5 bases and J by 5 bases. DNA of the CDR3: TGCGCCAGCAGAGCGGGGGGATCCCACGAGCAGTACTTC. Protein: CASRAGGSHEQYF.

V and J are TRBV6-1 and TRBJ1-5, with 8 bases matching TRBD1. The CDR3 loop spans 13 amino acids. With 7 bases clipped from V and 7 bases from J, the junction kept 6 bases outside the gene matches. The germline CDR1 and CDR2 sequences are MNHNS and SASEGT. In DNA form, the CDR3 reads TGTGCCAGCAATGGACAGGGAAACCAGCCCCAGCATTTT. The encoded protein is CASNGQGNQPQHF.

J is TRBJ2-5 and V is TRBV6-5; D may be TRBD1 (5 bases). The germline V gene encodes CDR1 MNHEY and CDR2 SVGAGI. The V and J ends lost 0 bases and 2 bases respectively, with 7 bases between them. This CDR3 spans 14 amino acids. CDR3: CASSYSRVQETQYF. The CDR3 region has the DNA TGTGCCAGCAGTTACTCCAGGGTACAAGAGACCCAGTACTTC.

Details on this clone: The same CDR3 is also encoded by other DNA sequences in this sample. This chain links TRBV4-1 with TRBJ1-5; weak D call: TRBD1 (6 bases). Per the germline V gene, CDR1 is MGHRA and CDR2 is YSYEKL. Trimming stripped 0 bases from V and 1 base from J, with 7 bases between. The CDR3 consists of 15 residues. The CDR3 DNA reads as TGCGCCAGCAGCCAAGATCAGGGGAGCAATCAGCCCCAGCATTTT. Amino acid sequence: CASSQDQGSNQPQHF.

This rearrangement joins TRBV5-1 to TRBJ1-1; TRBD1 aligns across 11 bases. Germline CDR1 is SGHRS and CDR2 is YFSETQ. This CDR3 has 12 residues. Losses at the gene ends were 3 bases for V and 8 bases for J; bases not matched to a gene: 0. The CDR3 reads CASSWTGGEAFF. In DNA form, the CDR3 reads TGCGCCAGCAGCTGGACAGGGGGCGAAGCTTTCTTT.

The chain couples TRBV5-1 to TRBJ2-3; no firm D call. This CDR3 is built from 15 residues. The germline V and J ends were trimmed by 0 bases and 0 bases, with 8 bases remaining between them. CDR1 and CDR2 from the germline V gene are SGHRS and YFSETQ. CDR3: CASSLVGTSTDTQYF. The CDR3 DNA sequence: TGCGCCAGCAGCTTGGTTGGTACTAGCACAGATACGCAGTATTTT.

This clone was found once. The chain links TRBV19 to TRBJ2-3, with a possible D match to TRBD1 (5 bases). The CDR3 is 15 residues long. V was shortened by 4 bases and J by 5 bases, with 16 bases between the two germline ends. Germline V gene data show CDR1 as LNHDA and CDR2 as SQIVND (reference sequence). The CDR3 DNA follows: TGTGCCAGTAGTACCTCCCTGGGGCGGCAAGATACGCAGTATTTT. Protein product: CASSTSLGRQDTQYF.

The rearrangement joins TRBV6-1 to TRBJ2-3, with 7 positions matching TRBD2. The CDR3 is made up of 15 amino acids. J gave up 3 bases and V 7 bases, and 10 bases lay outside the gene matches. Germline V gene sequence: CDR1 MNHNS, CDR2 SASEGT. CDR3 nucleotide sequence: TGTGCCAGCAAACGGAGGCTAGCGGAGACAGATACGCAGTATTTT. It specifies CASKRRLAETDTQYF.